The rows below give T cell receptor beta chains drawn from one sample of a study of T cell responses to AZD1222 COVID-19 vaccine. The method was immunoSEQ multiplex PCR; TCRdb's version includes in-frame clones alone and lacks a portion of them. The sample holds hundreds of thousands of clones, around 93% seen once. Here the sequenced sample was peripheral blood, taken on day 0 of MenACWY control vaccination. The receptors derive from an adult in good health. Each CDR3 is given with its conserved first and last residue. A D gene is named only where the DNA matches it firmly. The size of a clone is reported for some rows only, either as once, few or many, or as a class for expanded clones.

>TRBV4-1|-|TRBJ1-1|once
TGCGCCAGCAGCCAAGGGGCCTTCGACAGATCGAACACTGAAGCTTTCTTT
CASSQGAFDRSNTEAFF
>TRBV5-1|TRBD1|TRBJ2-1|-
TGCGCCAGCAGCTTAGTACAGGGGGGTATTGATGAGCAGTTCTTC
CASSLVQGGIDEQFF
>TRBV5-1|TRBD2|TRBJ2-5|-
TGCGCCAGCAGCGCCTGGCTAGCGGAAGAGACCCAGTACTTC
CASSAWLAEETQYF
>TRBV5-1|-|TRBJ2-5|-
TGCGCCAGCAGCCCCGTGATTGGGGGGGAGACCCAGTACTTC
CASSPVIGGETQYF
>TRBV6-5|-|TRBJ1-2|-
TGTGCCAGCAGCCAAGACAGAGGGAGTAACTATGGCTACACCTTC
CASSQDRGSNYGYTF
>TRBV18|-|TRBJ1-6|-
TGTGCCAGCTCGCCACAGGGAGGGAATTCACCCCTCCACTTT
CASSPQGGNSPLHF
>TRBV4-1|-|TRBJ2-3|-
TGCGCCAGCAGCCAAGGGAGATTCTTAAGCACAGATACGCAGTATTTT
CASSQGRFLSTDTQYF
>TRBV5-8|-|TRBJ2-3|-
TGTGCCAGCAGCTTAAGCGGTTATTCGCAGTATTTT
CASSLSGYSQYF
>TRBV5-1|-|TRBJ2-3|-
TGCGCCAGCAGCCCAATGAGGGGCAGCACAGATACGCAGTATTTT
CASSPMRGSTDTQYF
>TRBV3-1/TRBV3-2|TRBD2|TRBJ2-1|-
TGTGCCAGCAGCCAAGATTGGACTAGCTCCTACAATGAGCAGTTCTTC
CASSQDWTSSYNEQFF
>TRBV19|-|TRBJ1-3|-
TGTGCCAGTAGTACTCGGAGGGACATACACTCTGGAAACACCATATATTTT
CASSTRRDIHSGNTIYF
>TRBV6-2/TRBV6-3|-|TRBJ2-1|-
TGTGCCAGCAGTTACTCGTTCCGGAATGAGCAGTTCTTC
CASSYSFRNEQFF
>TRBV19|TRBD2|TRBJ2-5|-
TGTGCCAGTAGTAGTCTAGCGGGGCGAGAACTACAAGAGACCCAGTACTTC
CASSSLAGRELQETQYF
>TRBV10-3|-|TRBJ2-5|-
TGTGCCATCAGTCATGGGGGGTCGGAGACCCAGTACTTC
CAISHGGSETQYF
>TRBV30|TRBD1|TRBJ1-3|-
TGTGCCTGGAGTAGGACAGGGATCTCTGGAAACACCATATATTTT
CAWSRTGISGNTIYF
>TRBV15|-|TRBJ1-2|few
TGTGCCACCAGCAGAGACGGATACTATGGCTACACCTTC
CATSRDGYYGYTF
>TRBV5-1|TRBD1|TRBJ1-1|-
TGCGCCAGCAGCGGGACAGGGGGCACTGAAGCTTTCTTT
CASSGTGGTEAFF
>TRBV5-5|-|TRBJ1-6|-
TGTGCCAGCAGTCGCGGGGCCCTTTATAATTCACCCCTCCACTTT
CASSRGALYNSPLHF
>TRBV16|-|TRBJ1-1|-
TGTGCCAGCAGCCAATGGTCAGTAAACACTGAAGCTTTCTTT
CASSQWSVNTEAFF
>TRBV15|-|TRBJ1-4|-
TGTGCCACCAGCAGAGATGGGAGGACAACAAATGAAAAACTGTTTTTT
CATSRDGRTTNEKLFF
>TRBV3-1/TRBV3-2|-|TRBJ2-7|-
TGTGCCAGCAGCCAAGGTGTGATGAGGGCGGACCGGAACGAGCAGTACTTC
CASSQGVMRADRNEQYF
>TRBV10-2|TRBD1|TRBJ1-2|-
TGCGCCAGCAGAGGGACAGGCGGGCATGGCTACACCTTC
CASRGTGGHGYTF
>TRBV5-1|-|TRBJ2-7|once
TGCGCCAGCAGCTTGGCAACAGGGAGGTACGAGCAGTACTTC
CASSLATGRYEQYF
>TRBV4-1|-|TRBJ1-4|-
TGCGCCAGCAGCCAAGGGACGTCGGGGGGTACTAATGAAAAACTGTTTTTT
CASSQGTSGGTNEKLFF
>TRBV10-2|-|TRBJ1-1|-
TGCGCCAGCAGTGACAGGAACACTGAAGCTTTCTTT
CASSDRNTEAFF
>TRBV5-1|-|TRBJ1-6|-
TGCGCCAGCAGCCCCCTGGGAGGGGACAATTCACCCCTCCACTTT
CASSPLGGDNSPLHF
>TRBV10-3|TRBD1|TRBJ2-1|once
TGTGCCATCAGAAAAACAGGGGGTACCCCCAATGAGCAGTTCTTC
CAIRKTGGTPNEQFF
>TRBV3-1/TRBV3-2|-|TRBJ1-1|-
TGTGCCAGCAGCCAACTAAGTTTCCGGACAGCGAACACTGAAGCTTTCTTT
CASSQLSFRTANTEAFF
>TRBV2|-|TRBJ1-2|-
TGTGCCAGCAGTGAAGCAGAACTTTCCGACTATGGCTACACCTTC
CASSEAELSDYGYTF
>TRBV11-2|-|TRBJ2-7|-
TGTGCCAGCAGCCAAGCCTACGAGCAGTACTTC
CASSQAYEQYF
>TRBV30|-|TRBJ2-7|-
TGTGCCTGGGACCGGGGCAGGGCCCACGAGCAGTACTTC
CAWDRGRAHEQYF
>TRBV19|TRBD1|TRBJ2-3|-
TGTGCCAGTAGACAGGGACAAGGGGGCTTGACAGATACGCAGTATTTT
CASRQGQGGLTDTQYF